Below are 23 T cell receptor beta chains sequenced from a single sample in a study of blood T cells in healthy people across ages. Alongside a J-beta primer mix, a sample-barcoded 5' primer served in a second PCR lasting 7 to 11 cycles. TCRdb ran MiXCR on the 5' RACE reads and lists one entry per CDR3 protein. Of 1.8 million or so distinct CDR3 sequences in the sample, 30% to 40% are singletons; the top ten hold approximately 22%. The specimen was blood. These receptors all come from a human donor in good health.

This clonotype turned up a few times. J is TRBJ2-5 and V is TRBV3-1; D could derive from TRBD1 or TRBD2 (5 bases each). The CDR3 has 16 residues. The germline V gene encodes CDR1 LGHDT and CDR2 YNNKEL (reference sequence). V gave up 3 bases and J gave up 2 bases, with 16 bases separating them. CDR3 protein: CASSHNYRGLQETQYF. DNA for the CDR3: TGTGCCAGCAGCCACAATTATCGGGGCCTTCAAGAGACCCAGTACTTC.

This rearrangement joins TRBV7-2 to TRBJ2-1; TRBD1 is a possible D gene (5 bases). V lost 5 bases, J lost 8 bases, and 16 bases lay in between. Germline V gives CDR1 SGHTA, CDR2 FQGNSA. The CDR3 length is 14 residues. The chain's CDR3 is CASSLRVGAHEQFF. In nucleotides, the CDR3 is TGTGCCAGCAGCCTTAGGGTAGGGGCCCATGAGCAGTTCTTC.

In this sample, this clonotype turned up a few times. The chain recombines TRBV20-1 with TRBJ2-4, with D maybe TRBD1 (6 bases). This CDR3 comprises 13 residues. V lost 6 bases to trimming and J lost 8 bases, with 17 bases between them. Germline CDR1 DFQATT, CDR2 SNEGSKA (reference sequence). This CDR3 is CSASDRILHIQYF. CDR3 sequence (DNA): TGCAGTGCCTCGGACAGAATTCTACACATTCAGTACTTC.

The chain combines TRBV5-1 with TRBJ1-1; D unresolved. The V gene lost 4 bases and the J gene lost 1 base, with 14 bases spanning the gap. The CDR3 totals 15 residues. Germline lookup yields CDR1 SGHRS and CDR2 YFSETQ. DNA of the CDR3: TGCGCCAGCAGCCCGTCCGGGGAGGGGAACACTGAAGCTTTCTTT. The encoded protein is CASSPSGEGNTEAFF.

The chain combines TRBV5-1 with TRBJ2-7; maybe TRBD2 (6 bases). Germline CDR1 is SGHRS and CDR2 is YFSETQ. V lost 0 bases and J lost 3, with 22 bases in between. The CDR3 runs to 18 residues. CDR3 nucleotides: TGCGCCAGCAGCTTGGGTTCAAGGTTGGGGGGAACGATCTACGAGCAGTACTTC. Protein: CASSLGSRLGGTIYEQYF.

As DNA, the CDR3 is TGTGCTAGTGGTTTCGGGGGTGAGATAACCAATGAGCAGTTCTTC. It translates to CASGFGGEITNEQFF. The J gene is TRBJ2-1, the V gene TRBV12-5; perhaps TRBD2 as D (6 bases). This CDR3 has 15 amino acids. V was pared by 3 bases and J by 6 bases, with 15 bases between. Germline values: CDR1 LGHNT, CDR2 FRNRAP.

This clonotype has a handful of counts. The chain is built from TRBV6-4 and TRBJ2-1; TRBD2 aligns across 10 bases. Germline V gene sequence: CDR1 MRHNA, CDR2 SNTAGT. V was pared by 7 bases and J by 4 bases, with 7 bases of the junction left unmatched. This CDR3 region has 15 residues. The CDR3 region has the DNA TGTGCCAGCAAGTTAACTAGCGGGACTTACAATGAGCAGTTCTTC. Its protein product is CASKLTSGTYNEQFF.

This CDR3 reads CASSHTSGGETQYF. The CDR3 DNA reads TGTGCCAGCAGCCACACTAGCGGGGGAGAGACCCAGTACTTC. This rearrangement joins TRBV7-2 to TRBJ2-5; 11 bases match TRBD2. CDR3 length equals 14 residues. V gave up 5 bases and J gave up 4 bases; unmatched junction bases: 3. From germline, CDR1 is SGHTA and CDR2 FQGNSA. Using reference TRBV7-2 and TRBJ2-5 for the parts outside the CDR3, the full variable domain is GAGVSQSPSNKVTEKGKDVELRCDPISGHTALYWYRQSLGQGLEFLIYFQGNSAPDKSGLPSDRFSAERTGGSVSTLTIQRTQQEDSAVYLCASSHTSGGETQYFGPGTRLLVL.

The chain recombines TRBV15 with TRBJ1-2; D is possibly TRBD1 (6 bases). V was cut by 10 bases and J by 6 bases, with 18 bases left in between. The V gene's germline CDR1 is LNHNV and CDR2 YYDKDF (reference sequence). This CDR3 spans 13 amino acids. For the CDR3, the DNA is TGTGCCATCACCATGAAAAGGGGGAATGGCTACACCTTC. This translates into CAITMKRGNGYTF.

This clonotype was picked up a small number of times. At one of its ends the junction is not consistent with the germline gene, which may arise from a read error. The rearrangement links TRBV4-3 to TRBJ2-6; a weak D match, TRBD2 (5 bases). CDR1 LGHNA and CDR2 YSLEER come from the germline V gene. There are 16 residues in the CDR3. The CDR3 coding sequence is TGCACCAGCAGCCAATGGACTGTCTCTGGGGCCAACGTCCTGACTTTC. It specifies CTSSQWTVSGANVLTF.

This sequence joins TRBV20-1 and TRBJ2-4; 9 bases agree with TRBD2. V trimming: 0 bases; J trimming: 13 bases; junction bases outside the gene matches: 19. Germline V lookup: CDR1 DFQATT, CDR2 SNEGSKA (reference sequence). The CDR3 extends over 17 amino acids. The CDR3 loop is CSARDLTRTSVVNEQYF. As DNA, the CDR3 is TGCAGTGCTAGAGATCTTACCCGGACTAGCGTGGTTAATGAGCAGTACTTC.

This clonotype was counted only a few times. The chain employs TRBV7-9 and TRBJ2-5; maybe TRBD1 (6 bases). Germline V gene data show CDR1 as SEHNR and CDR2 as FQNEAQ (reference sequence). The V and J ends lost 4 bases and 7 bases respectively, with 13 bases between them. The CDR3 runs to 13 residues. CDR3 DNA sequence: TGTGCCAGCAGCTCCACAGGGTTTGGGACCCAGTACTTC. Translated, it gives CASSSTGFGTQYF.

This clonotype was seen only a few times. This CDR3 reads CASRLAGTPGNSPLHF. CDR3 sequence (DNA): TGTGCCAGCAGGCTCGCCGGGACGCCTGGGAATTCACCCCTCCACTTT. V usage is TRBV6-2 or TRBV6-3 and J usage is TRBJ1-6; possible D gene TRBD1, 5 bases. The CDR3 is 16 residues long. Trimming took 6 bases from V and 7 from J, leaving 19 bases between them. Germline CDR1 reads MNHEY; CDR2 reads SVGEGT.

This clonotype turned up a few times. This chain connects TRBV29-1 to TRBJ2-1; a weak D match, TRBD1 (5 bases). There are 12 residues in the CDR3. Trimming took off 6 bases at V and 10 bases at J, with 16 bases between the two ends. In germline, CDR1 is SQVTM, CDR2 ANQGSEA. The CDR3 nucleotides are TGCAGCGTCCCTCTCCCAAGGGGAGAGCAGTTCTTC. Translation: CSVPLPRGEQFF.

This clonotype was seen a few times. The chain uses TRBV20-1 and TRBJ1-2; possibly TRBD1 for D (6 bases). V dropped 8 bases and J dropped 2 bases, with 15 bases sitting between them. CDR1 and CDR2 from the germline V gene are DFQATT and SNEGSKA (reference sequence). CDR3 length: 13 amino acids. The CDR3 region is CSPLDSKNYGYTF. The CDR3 bases are TGCAGTCCCCTGGACAGCAAAAACTATGGCTACACCTTC.

This CDR3 reads CASSYSQERNQPQHF. The CDR3 nucleotides are TGTGCCAGCAGTTACTCGCAGGAACGCAATCAGCCCCAGCATTTT. This sequence joins TRBV6-2 or TRBV6-3 and TRBJ1-5; D is ambiguous. The V and J ends lost 0 bases and 2 bases respectively, with 8 bases between them. This CDR3 spans 15 amino acids. The germline V gene encodes CDR1 MNHEY and CDR2 SVGEGT.

As for this clonotype: The junction departs from germline at one end; a sequencing error may be responsible. V gene TRBV4-3 combines with J gene TRBJ1-2; D may be TRBD1 (6 bases). Per the germline V gene, CDR1 is LGHNA and CDR2 is YSLEER. There are 16 residues in the CDR3. The CDR3 spells CACSQEFKGVNYGYTF. The CDR3 DNA reads TGCGCCTGCAGCCAAGAATTTAAGGGGGTTAACTATGGCTACACCTTC.

This clonotype came up a few times. This chain connects TRBV7-2 to TRBJ2-3; 7 bases fit TRBD1. Per germline, CDR1 SGHTA and CDR2 FQGNSA. V lost 5 bases, J lost 2 bases, and 7 bases stayed unmatched. This CDR3 has 15 residues. The CDR3 protein is CASSTGQVLTDTQYF. In DNA, the CDR3 is TGTGCCAGCAGCACAGGACAGGTGCTCACAGATACGCAGTATTTT. The whole variable domain, filled in from reference TRBV7-2 and TRBJ2-3, reads GAGVSQSPSNKVTEKGKDVELRCDPISGHTALYWYRQSLGQGLEFLIYFQGNSAPDKSGLPSDRFSAERTGGSVSTLTIQRTQQEDSAVYLCASSTGQVLTDTQYFGPGTRLTVL.

This clonotype was counted between two and nine times. This rearrangement joins TRBV20-1 to TRBJ2-5; D might be TRBD1 (6 bases). V was shortened by 1 base and J by 5 bases, with 17 bases between the two germline ends. Germline lookup yields CDR1 DFQATT and CDR2 SNEGSKA (reference sequence). This CDR3 region has 15 residues. The CDR3 loop is CSARGGPRSLETQYF. Written as DNA, the CDR3 is TGCAGTGCTAGAGGGGGGCCGAGGAGTTTGGAGACCCAGTACTTC.

Of note for this clonotype: A read error may account for a junction end that differs from germline. V and J are TRBV7-9 and TRBJ2-1; tentative D call: TRBD2 (5 bases). Germline CDR1 reads SEHNR; CDR2 reads FQNEAQ (reference sequence). The CDR3 has 14 amino acids. This chain's CDR3 is CASGLVFGADEQFF. CDR3 sequence (DNA): TGTGCCAGCGGCTTAGTGTTCGGAGCGGATGAGCAGTTCTTC.

This clonotype occurred a few times. This sequence may be a read error, since a much larger clone differs from it by one base. V gene TRBV5-1 combines with J gene TRBJ2-5; D unresolved. Germline loops: CDR1 SGHRS, CDR2 YFSETQ. The CDR3 spans 12 residues. Here the CDR3 reads CVSSLVSETQYF. CDR3 nucleotide sequence: TGCGTCAGCAGCTTGGTATCGGAGACCCAGTACTTC.

This clonotype was counted ten times or more. This chain connects TRBV7-6 to TRBJ2-7, with a possible D match to TRBD2 (7 bases). The germline CDR1 and CDR2 sequences are SGHVS and FNYEAQ. CDR3 size: 16 residues. Trimming shortened V by 4 bases and J by 1 base, and 17 bases separated the two germline ends. The CDR3 spells CASSSRGGAASYEQYF. In DNA form, the CDR3 reads TGTGCCAGCAGCTCAAGGGGGGGGGCAGCGTCCTACGAGCAGTACTTC.

This chain links TRBV12-3 or TRBV12-4 with TRBJ1-2; D may be TRBD1 (5 bases). CDR3 length: 16 residues. The germline V and J ends were trimmed by 0 bases and 4 bases, with 15 bases remaining between them. The CDR3 coding sequence is TGTGCCAGCAGTTTAGCCAGCAGGGCAGTCAGCTATGGCTACACCTTC. Translated, it gives CASSLASRAVSYGYTF.